These 3 T cell receptor beta chains came from one sample sequenced in a study of cytomegalovirus exposure and HLA in healthy donors. The PCR made use of 60 Vbeta and 13 Jbeta primers. Produced via immunoSEQ multiplex PCR; TCRdb's table is partial and in-frame only. This sample has about 120,000 clones, with 77% found just once. Sequencing was carried out using PBMCs. The source of these receptors is a middle-aged man in good health and CMV-seropositive.

The rearrangement joins TRBV20-1 to TRBJ2-7, with no clear D. Germline CDR1 reads DFQATT; CDR2 reads SNEGSKA (reference sequence). Trimming stripped 5 bases from V and 1 base from J, with 3 bases between. This CDR3 region has 10 residues. In DNA form, the CDR3 reads TGCAGTGCTCAATCCTACGAGCAGTACTTC. Translated, it gives CSAQSYEQYF.

The CDR3 coding sequence is TGTGCCAGCAGCCTCCGACGGGACAGGGGACAAGAGACCCAGTACTTC. Translated: CASSLRRDRGQETQYF. The chain uses TRBV9 and TRBJ2-5; TRBD1 aligns across 10 bases. Trimming at V came to 4 bases and at J to 2 bases, leaving 8 bases not matched to a gene. Germline loops: CDR1 SGDLS, CDR2 YYNGEE. The CDR3 is 16 amino acids.

V and J are TRBV28 and TRBJ1-2; TRBD1 agrees at 7 bases. V lost 2 bases to trimming and J lost 5 bases; unmatched junction nucleotides: 2. The germline CDR1 and CDR2 sequences are MDHEN and SYDVKM. This CDR3 region has 13 residues. The CDR3: CASSLVDRYGYTF. CDR3 DNA sequence: TGTGCCAGCAGTTTAGTGGACAGGTATGGCTACACCTTC.